The rows below give T cell receptor beta chains drawn from one sample of a study of T cell responses to AZD1222 COVID-19 vaccine. This table comes from immunoSEQ multiplex PCR, and its TCRdb copy is limited to in-frame clones, with some not included. The table shows some 160,000 clones, with 80% to 95% occurring only once. The specimen was peripheral blood, collected on day 0 of AZD1222 vaccination. These receptors were collected from an adult in good health. Both conserved end residues are part of each CDR3. The D gene is left open where the match is weak. Clone size is stated in some rows and not others, as once, few, many or a class when expanded.

v_call: TRBV3-1/TRBV3-2; d_call: TRBD2; clone_size: NA; j_call: TRBJ2-3; cdr3_aa: CASSPRASGGWTDTQYF; cdr3_nt: TGTGCCAGCAGCCCGCGGGCTAGCGGGGGATGGACAGATACGCAGTATTTT
v_call: TRBV20-1; d_call: NA; clone_size: NA; j_call: TRBJ1-2; cdr3_aa: CSASKLRYGYTF; cdr3_nt: TGCAGTGCTAGTAAGCTACGCTATGGCTACACCTTC
v_call: TRBV12-3/TRBV12-4; d_call: NA; clone_size: NA; j_call: TRBJ2-7; cdr3_aa: CASSFSIYEQYF; cdr3_nt: TGTGCCAGCAGTTTTTCTATCTACGAGCAGTACTTC
v_call: TRBV9; d_call: TRBD2; clone_size: NA; j_call: TRBJ2-5; cdr3_aa: CASSVAQRGDRETQYF; cdr3_nt: TGTGCCAGCAGCGTAGCCCAGCGGGGGGACCGGGAGACCCAGTACTTC
v_call: TRBV5-6; d_call: NA; clone_size: NA; j_call: TRBJ2-7; cdr3_aa: CASSLRAPYEQYF; cdr3_nt: TGTGCCAGCAGCCTCAGGGCCCCCTACGAGCAGTACTTC
v_call: TRBV4-2; d_call: NA; clone_size: NA; j_call: TRBJ2-3; cdr3_aa: CASSQDTQDTQYF; cdr3_nt: TGTGCCAGCAGCCAAGATACGCAAGATACGCAGTATTTT
v_call: TRBV30; d_call: TRBD1; clone_size: NA; j_call: TRBJ1-1; cdr3_aa: CAWRGTGGPAFF; cdr3_nt: TGTGCCTGGAGGGGGACAGGGGGTCCAGCTTTCTTT
v_call: TRBV12-3/TRBV12-4; d_call: NA; clone_size: NA; j_call: TRBJ1-5; cdr3_aa: CASSQSSNQPQHF; cdr3_nt: TGTGCCAGCAGTCAGTCTAGCAATCAGCCCCAGCATTTT
v_call: TRBV3-1/TRBV3-2; d_call: TRBD1; clone_size: NA; j_call: TRBJ1-3; cdr3_aa: CASSLDRGQGNTIYF; cdr3_nt: TGTGCCAGCAGCCTCGACAGGGGACAGGGAAACACCATATATTTT
v_call: TRBV6-5; d_call: TRBD1; clone_size: NA; j_call: TRBJ1-1; cdr3_aa: CTSRTGGPNTEAFF; cdr3_nt: TGTACCAGCAGGACAGGGGGACCGAACACTGAAGCTTTCTTT
v_call: TRBV10-1; d_call: NA; clone_size: NA; j_call: TRBJ2-1; cdr3_aa: CASSEGGPGNEQFF; cdr3_nt: TGCGCCAGCAGTGAGGGGGGGCCGGGCAATGAGCAGTTCTTC
v_call: TRBV19; d_call: NA; clone_size: NA; j_call: TRBJ2-3; cdr3_aa: CASSYTDTQYF; cdr3_nt: TGTGCCAGTAGTTACACAGATACGCAGTATTTT
v_call: TRBV12-3/TRBV12-4; d_call: NA; clone_size: NA; j_call: TRBJ1-2; cdr3_aa: CASSSTANYGYTF; cdr3_nt: TGTGCCAGCAGCTCGACAGCAAACTATGGCTACACCTTC
v_call: TRBV19; d_call: NA; clone_size: NA; j_call: TRBJ2-1; cdr3_aa: CASSIVPVLNEQFF; cdr3_nt: TGTGCCAGTAGTATCGTTCCAGTTCTCAATGAGCAGTTCTTC
v_call: TRBV14; d_call: NA; clone_size: NA; j_call: TRBJ1-1; cdr3_aa: CASSRIENTEAFF; cdr3_nt: TGTGCCAGCAGCCGTATAGAGAACACTGAAGCTTTCTTT
v_call: TRBV3-1/TRBV3-2; d_call: TRBD1; clone_size: NA; j_call: TRBJ1-1; cdr3_aa: CASSPGGRAAEAFF; cdr3_nt: TGTGCCAGCAGCCCAGGGGGTAGGGCGGCTGAAGCTTTCTTT
v_call: TRBV2; d_call: TRBD1; clone_size: NA; j_call: TRBJ1-1; cdr3_aa: CAREGQGAPPEAFF; cdr3_nt: TGTGCCAGAGAGGGACAGGGGGCCCCTCCTGAAGCTTTCTTT
v_call: TRBV4-3; d_call: TRBD2; clone_size: NA; j_call: TRBJ2-2; cdr3_aa: CASSQESSGGANTGELFF; cdr3_nt: TGCGCCAGCAGCCAAGAGTCTAGCGGGGGGGCTAACACCGGGGAGCTGTTTTTT
v_call: TRBV30; d_call: NA; clone_size: NA; j_call: TRBJ2-1; cdr3_aa: CAWMAGSSYNEQFF; cdr3_nt: TGTGCCTGGATGGCGGGATCTTCCTACAATGAGCAGTTCTTC
v_call: TRBV27; d_call: NA; clone_size: few; j_call: TRBJ1-3; cdr3_aa: CASSSGQKPGNTIYF; cdr3_nt: TGTGCCAGCAGCTCGGGACAAAAACCTGGAAACACCATATATTTT
v_call: TRBV27; d_call: NA; clone_size: NA; j_call: TRBJ1-1; cdr3_aa: CASRGTPRGEAFF; cdr3_nt: TGTGCCAGCAGGGGGACCCCCCGGGGTGAAGCTTTCTTT
v_call: TRBV5-3; d_call: NA; clone_size: NA; j_call: TRBJ1-6; cdr3_aa: CARSLRGRANSPLHF; cdr3_nt: TGTGCCAGAAGCTTGAGGGGCAGAGCGAATTCACCCCTCCACTTT
v_call: TRBV5-4; d_call: NA; clone_size: NA; j_call: TRBJ2-3; cdr3_aa: CASSHGGPSTDTQYF; cdr3_nt: TGTGCCAGCAGCCACGGGGGGCCCAGCACAGATACGCAGTATTTT
v_call: TRBV30; d_call: TRBD1; clone_size: NA; j_call: TRBJ1-5; cdr3_aa: CAWTRGSNQPQHF; cdr3_nt: TGTGCCTGGACCAGGGGGTCTAATCAGCCCCAGCATTTT
v_call: TRBV5-4; d_call: TRBD2; clone_size: NA; j_call: TRBJ2-3; cdr3_aa: CASSLMVLAGGTDTQYF; cdr3_nt: TGTGCCAGCAGCTTGATGGTTCTAGCGGGGGGTACAGATACGCAGTATTTT
v_call: TRBV6-2/TRBV6-3; d_call: NA; clone_size: NA; j_call: TRBJ1-1; cdr3_aa: CASSSPTRGTEAFF; cdr3_nt: TGTGCCAGCAGTTCCCCGACTAGGGGAACTGAAGCTTTCTTT
v_call: TRBV7-2; d_call: NA; clone_size: NA; j_call: TRBJ2-4; cdr3_aa: CASSLGWAKNIQYF; cdr3_nt: TGTGCCAGCAGCTTAGGATGGGCCAAAAACATTCAGTACTTC
v_call: TRBV7-8; d_call: TRBD2; clone_size: few; j_call: TRBJ2-7; cdr3_aa: CASSAGGGREQYF; cdr3_nt: TGTGCCAGCAGCGCCGGCGGGGGGCGCGAGCAGTACTTC
v_call: TRBV19; d_call: NA; clone_size: NA; j_call: TRBJ2-1; cdr3_aa: CASSSLQGTEVEQFF; cdr3_nt: TGTGCCAGTAGCTCCTTACAGGGTACTGAAGTTGAGCAGTTCTTC
v_call: TRBV3-1/TRBV3-2; d_call: NA; clone_size: NA; j_call: TRBJ1-5; cdr3_aa: CASSPQGQPQHF; cdr3_nt: TGTGCCAGCAGCCCCCAGGGCCAGCCCCAGCATTTT
v_call: TRBV5-1; d_call: TRBD1; clone_size: NA; j_call: TRBJ2-2; cdr3_aa: CASSPGQGRTGELFF; cdr3_nt: TGCGCCAGCAGCCCTGGACAGGGGAGAACCGGGGAGCTGTTTTTT
v_call: TRBV30; d_call: TRBD1; clone_size: NA; j_call: TRBJ1-2; cdr3_aa: CAWSTPGQVYGYTF; cdr3_nt: TGTGCCTGGAGTACCCCGGGACAGGTCTATGGCTACACCTTC
v_call: TRBV4-3; d_call: NA; clone_size: NA; j_call: TRBJ2-7; cdr3_aa: CASSQDGPGNYEQYF; cdr3_nt: TGCGCCAGCAGCCAAGACGGGCCAGGGAACTACGAGCAGTACTTC
v_call: TRBV2; d_call: NA; clone_size: NA; j_call: TRBJ2-3; cdr3_aa: CASSEAESALEADTQYF; cdr3_nt: TGTGCCAGCAGTGAAGCGGAGAGCGCCCTCGAGGCCGATACGCAGTATTTT
v_call: TRBV19; d_call: NA; clone_size: NA; j_call: TRBJ1-1; cdr3_aa: CASSIFLEAFF; cdr3_nt: TGTGCCAGTAGTATCTTCCTGGAGGCTTTCTTT
v_call: TRBV2; d_call: NA; clone_size: NA; j_call: TRBJ1-1; cdr3_aa: CASSPVRSGTEAFF; cdr3_nt: TGTGCCAGCAGCCCCGTTAGATCAGGCACTGAAGCTTTCTTT
v_call: TRBV5-1; d_call: NA; clone_size: NA; j_call: TRBJ1-1; cdr3_aa: CASSLEAAMNTEAFF; cdr3_nt: TGCGCCAGCAGCTTGGAGGCGGCCATGAACACTGAAGCTTTCTTT
v_call: TRBV30; d_call: NA; clone_size: NA; j_call: TRBJ1-6; cdr3_aa: CAWSKDILNSPLHF; cdr3_nt: TGTGCCTGGAGCAAGGACATTTTGAATTCACCCCTCCACTTT